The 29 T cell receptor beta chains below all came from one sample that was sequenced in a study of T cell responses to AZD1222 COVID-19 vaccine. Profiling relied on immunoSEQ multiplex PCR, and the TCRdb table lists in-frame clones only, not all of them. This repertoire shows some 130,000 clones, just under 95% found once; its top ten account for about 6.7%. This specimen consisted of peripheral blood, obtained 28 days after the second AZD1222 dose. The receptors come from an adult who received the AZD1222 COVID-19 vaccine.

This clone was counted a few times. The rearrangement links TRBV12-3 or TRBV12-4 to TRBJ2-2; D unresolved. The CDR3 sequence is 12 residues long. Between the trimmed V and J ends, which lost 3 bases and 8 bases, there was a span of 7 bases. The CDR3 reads CASSLADGELFF. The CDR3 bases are TGTGCCAGCAGTTTGGCGGATGGGGAGCTGTTTTTT.

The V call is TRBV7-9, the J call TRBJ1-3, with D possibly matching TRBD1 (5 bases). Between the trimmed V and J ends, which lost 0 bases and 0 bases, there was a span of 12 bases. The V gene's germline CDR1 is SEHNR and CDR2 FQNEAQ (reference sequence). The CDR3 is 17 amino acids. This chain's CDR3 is CASSLAGQGLSGNTIYF. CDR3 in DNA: TGTGCCAGCAGCTTAGCCGGTCAGGGTCTCTCTGGAAACACCATATATTTT.

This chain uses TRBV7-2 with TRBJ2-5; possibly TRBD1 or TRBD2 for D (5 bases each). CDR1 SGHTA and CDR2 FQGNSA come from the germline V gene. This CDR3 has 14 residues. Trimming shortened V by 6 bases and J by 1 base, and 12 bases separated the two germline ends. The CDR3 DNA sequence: TGTGCCAGCAGGCCGGGACCTCCCCAAGAGACCCAGTACTTC. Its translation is CASRPGPPQETQYF.

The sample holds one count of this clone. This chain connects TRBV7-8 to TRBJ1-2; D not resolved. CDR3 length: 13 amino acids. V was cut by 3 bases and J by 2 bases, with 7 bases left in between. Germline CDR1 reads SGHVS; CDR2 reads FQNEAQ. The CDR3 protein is CASSFSANYGYTF. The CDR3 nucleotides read TGTGCCAGCAGCTTTTCAGCCAACTATGGCTACACCTTC.

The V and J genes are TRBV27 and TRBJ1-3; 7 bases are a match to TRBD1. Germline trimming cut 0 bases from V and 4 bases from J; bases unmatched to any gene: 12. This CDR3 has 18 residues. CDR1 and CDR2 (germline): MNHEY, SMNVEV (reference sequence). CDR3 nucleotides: TGTGCCAGCAGTTTATCGATGGGCAGGGGGTTTTCCGGAAACACCATATATTTT. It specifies CASSLSMGRGFSGNTIYF.

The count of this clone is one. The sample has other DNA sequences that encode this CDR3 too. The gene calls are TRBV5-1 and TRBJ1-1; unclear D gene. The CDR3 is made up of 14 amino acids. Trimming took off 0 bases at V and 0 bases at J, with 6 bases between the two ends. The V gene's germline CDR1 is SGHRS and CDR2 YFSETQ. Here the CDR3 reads CASSLAQMNTEAFF. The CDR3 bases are TGCGCCAGCAGCTTGGCACAGATGAACACTGAAGCTTTCTTT.

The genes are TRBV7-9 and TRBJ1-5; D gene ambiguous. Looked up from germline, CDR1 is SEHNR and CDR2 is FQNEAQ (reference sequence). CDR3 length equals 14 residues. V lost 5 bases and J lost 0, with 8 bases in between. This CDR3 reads CASSGEYSNQPQHF. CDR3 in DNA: TGTGCCAGCAGCGGCGAATATAGCAATCAGCCCCAGCATTTT.

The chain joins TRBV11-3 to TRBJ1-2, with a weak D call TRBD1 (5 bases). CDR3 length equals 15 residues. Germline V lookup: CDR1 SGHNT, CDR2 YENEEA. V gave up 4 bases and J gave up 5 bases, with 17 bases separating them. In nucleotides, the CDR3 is TGTGCCAGCAGCTCGGTCGGGCCGGGGGGTTATGGCTACACCTTC. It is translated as CASSSVGPGGYGYTF.

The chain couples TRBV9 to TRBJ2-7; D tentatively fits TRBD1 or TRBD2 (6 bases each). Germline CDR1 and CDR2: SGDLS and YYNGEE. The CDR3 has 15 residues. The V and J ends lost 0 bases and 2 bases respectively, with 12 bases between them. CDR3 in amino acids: CASSVGGGPTYEQYF. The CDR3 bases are TGTGCCAGCAGCGTAGGAGGGGGGCCGACCTACGAGCAGTACTTC.

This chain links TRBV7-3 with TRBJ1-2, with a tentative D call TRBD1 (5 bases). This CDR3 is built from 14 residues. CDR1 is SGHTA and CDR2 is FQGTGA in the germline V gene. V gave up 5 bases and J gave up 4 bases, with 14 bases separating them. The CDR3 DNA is TGTGCCAGCAGCCAAGACAGCGCTTCCTATGGCTACACCTTC. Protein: CASSQDSASYGYTF.

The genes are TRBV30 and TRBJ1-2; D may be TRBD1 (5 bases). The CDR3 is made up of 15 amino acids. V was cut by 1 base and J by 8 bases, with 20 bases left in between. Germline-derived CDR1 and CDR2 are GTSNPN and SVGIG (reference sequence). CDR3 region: CAWSGGWTTSGGYTF. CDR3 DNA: TGTGCCTGGAGTGGCGGGTGGACAACCAGCGGGGGCTACACCTTC.

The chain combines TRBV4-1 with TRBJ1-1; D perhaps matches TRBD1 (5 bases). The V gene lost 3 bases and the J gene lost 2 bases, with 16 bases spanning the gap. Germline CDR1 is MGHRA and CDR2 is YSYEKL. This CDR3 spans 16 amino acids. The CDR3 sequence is CASSHSSRAVNTEAFF. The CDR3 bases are TGCGCCAGCAGCCACTCATCCAGGGCGGTAAACACTGAAGCTTTCTTT.

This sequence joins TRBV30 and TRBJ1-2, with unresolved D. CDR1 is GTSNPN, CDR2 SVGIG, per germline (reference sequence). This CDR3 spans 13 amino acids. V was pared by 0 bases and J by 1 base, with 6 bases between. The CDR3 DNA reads TGTGCCTGGAGTGTGCGATTTAACTATGGCTACACCTTC. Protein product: CAWSVRFNYGYTF.

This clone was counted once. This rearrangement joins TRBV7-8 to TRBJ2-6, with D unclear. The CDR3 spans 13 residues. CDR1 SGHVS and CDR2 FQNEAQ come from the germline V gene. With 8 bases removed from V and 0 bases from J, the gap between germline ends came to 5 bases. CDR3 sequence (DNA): TGTGCCAGCGGTGTCTCTGGGGCCAACGTCCTGACTTTC. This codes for CASGVSGANVLTF.

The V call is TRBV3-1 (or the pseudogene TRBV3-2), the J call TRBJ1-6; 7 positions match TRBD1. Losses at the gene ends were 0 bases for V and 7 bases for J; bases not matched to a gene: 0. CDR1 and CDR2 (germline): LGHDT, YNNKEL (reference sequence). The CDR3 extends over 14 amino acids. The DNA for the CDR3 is TGTGCCAGCAGCCAAGACAGGGGGAATTCACCCCTCCACTTT. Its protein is CASSQDRGNSPLHF.

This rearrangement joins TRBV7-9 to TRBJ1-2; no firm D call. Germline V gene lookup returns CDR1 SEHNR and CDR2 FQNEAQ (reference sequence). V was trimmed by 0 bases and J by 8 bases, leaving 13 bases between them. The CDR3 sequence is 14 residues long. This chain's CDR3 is CASSLARLTGGYTF. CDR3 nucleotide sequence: TGTGCCAGCAGCTTAGCGAGATTAACGGGCGGCTACACCTTC.

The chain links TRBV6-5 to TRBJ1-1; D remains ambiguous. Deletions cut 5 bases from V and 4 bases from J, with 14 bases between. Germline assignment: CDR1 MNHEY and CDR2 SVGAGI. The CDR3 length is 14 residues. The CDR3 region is CASSMPPGGTEAFF. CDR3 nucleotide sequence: TGTGCCAGCAGTATGCCCCCGGGTGGCACTGAAGCTTTCTTT.

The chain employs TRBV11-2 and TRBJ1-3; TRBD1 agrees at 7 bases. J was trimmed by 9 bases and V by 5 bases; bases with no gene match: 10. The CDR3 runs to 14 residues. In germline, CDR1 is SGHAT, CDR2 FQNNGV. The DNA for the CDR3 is TGTGCCAGCAGCGCCTCCACTTCAGGGGGCACCATATATTTT. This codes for CASSASTSGGTIYF.

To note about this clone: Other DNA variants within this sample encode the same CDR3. This CDR3 is CASSLSSNQPQHF. CDR3 DNA sequence: TGTGCCAGCAGTTTAAGTAGCAATCAGCCCCAGCATTTT. V gene TRBV12-3 or TRBV12-4 combines with J gene TRBJ1-5, with D unclear. Deletions cut 2 bases from V and 0 bases from J, with 2 bases between. The CDR3 has 13 amino acids.

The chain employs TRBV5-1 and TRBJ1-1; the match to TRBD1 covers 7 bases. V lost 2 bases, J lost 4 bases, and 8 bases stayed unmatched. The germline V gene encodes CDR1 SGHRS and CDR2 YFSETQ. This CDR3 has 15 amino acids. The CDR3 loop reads CASSLDRVLGTEAFF. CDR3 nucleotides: TGCGCCAGCAGCTTAGACAGGGTTTTGGGCACTGAAGCTTTCTTT.

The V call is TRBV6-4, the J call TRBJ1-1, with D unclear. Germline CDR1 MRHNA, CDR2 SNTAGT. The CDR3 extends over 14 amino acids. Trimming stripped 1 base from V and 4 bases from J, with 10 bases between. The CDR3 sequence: CASSDWPRGTEAFF. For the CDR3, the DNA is TGTGCCAGCAGTGACTGGCCCCGGGGCACTGAAGCTTTCTTT.

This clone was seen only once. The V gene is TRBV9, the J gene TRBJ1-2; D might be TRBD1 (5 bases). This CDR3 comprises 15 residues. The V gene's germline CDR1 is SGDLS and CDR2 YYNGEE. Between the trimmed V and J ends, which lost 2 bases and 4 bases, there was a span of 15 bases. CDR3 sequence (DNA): TGTGCCAGCAGCGTCGGTCCAGGGTACACCTATGGCTACACCTTC. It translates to CASSVGPGYTYGYTF.

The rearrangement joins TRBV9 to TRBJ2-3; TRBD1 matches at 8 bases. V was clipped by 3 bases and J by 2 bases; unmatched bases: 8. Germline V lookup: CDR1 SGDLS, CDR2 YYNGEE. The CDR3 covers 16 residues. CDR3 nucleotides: TGTGCCAGCAGCGCCTCGACAGGGGAGAACACAGATACGCAGTATTTT. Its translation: CASSASTGENTDTQYF.

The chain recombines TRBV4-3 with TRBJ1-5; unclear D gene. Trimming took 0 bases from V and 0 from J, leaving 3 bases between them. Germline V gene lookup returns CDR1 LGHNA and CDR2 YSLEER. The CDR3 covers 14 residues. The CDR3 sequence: CASSQENSNQPQHF. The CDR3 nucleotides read TGCGCCAGCAGCCAAGAGAATAGCAATCAGCCCCAGCATTTT.

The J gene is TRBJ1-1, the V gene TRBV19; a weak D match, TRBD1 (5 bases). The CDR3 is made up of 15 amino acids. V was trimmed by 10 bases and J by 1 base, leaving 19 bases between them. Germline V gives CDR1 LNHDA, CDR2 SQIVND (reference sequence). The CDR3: CATRWGVTGNTEAFF. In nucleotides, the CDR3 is TGTGCCACCAGATGGGGAGTTACAGGGAACACTGAAGCTTTCTTT.

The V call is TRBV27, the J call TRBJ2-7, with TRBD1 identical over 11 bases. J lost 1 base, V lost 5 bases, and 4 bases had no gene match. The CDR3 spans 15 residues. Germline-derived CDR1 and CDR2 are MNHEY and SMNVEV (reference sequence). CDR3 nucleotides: TGTGCCAGCAGTCCAGGACAGGGGGCTTCCTACGAGCAGTACTTC. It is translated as CASSPGQGASYEQYF.

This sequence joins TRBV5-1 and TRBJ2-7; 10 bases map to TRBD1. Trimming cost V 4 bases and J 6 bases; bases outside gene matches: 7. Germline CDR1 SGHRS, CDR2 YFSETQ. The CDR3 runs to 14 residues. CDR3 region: CASSESGQGSEQYF. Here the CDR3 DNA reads TGCGCCAGCAGCGAGTCGGGACAGGGGTCCGAGCAGTACTTC.

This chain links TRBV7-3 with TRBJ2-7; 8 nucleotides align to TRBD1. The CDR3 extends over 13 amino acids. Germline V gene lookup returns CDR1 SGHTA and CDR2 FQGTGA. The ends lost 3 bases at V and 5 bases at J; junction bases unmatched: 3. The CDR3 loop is CASSFNRGDEQYF. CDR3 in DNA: TGTGCCAGCAGCTTCAACAGGGGGGACGAGCAGTACTTC.

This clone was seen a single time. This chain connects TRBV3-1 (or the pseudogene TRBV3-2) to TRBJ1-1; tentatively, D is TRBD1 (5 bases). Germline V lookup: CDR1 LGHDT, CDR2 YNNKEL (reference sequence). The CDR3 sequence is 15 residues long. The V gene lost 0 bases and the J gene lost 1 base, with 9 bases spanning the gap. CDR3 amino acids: CASSQDLGENTEAFF. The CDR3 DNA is TGTGCCAGCAGCCAAGATTTGGGGGAGAACACTGAAGCTTTCTTT.